This T cell receptor beta chain came from a study of T cells in Graves' hyperthyroidism and ophthalmopathy. It was RNA transcripts that yielded the amplified TCR beta CDR3 regions. A first-round RT-PCR of the TCR CDR3 used the HTBI primer set. TCRdb used MiXCR to reprocess the multiplex PCR reads, holding one entry per CDR3 protein. The sample lists 220,000 or so distinct CDR3 sequences, about a sixth occurring once. This clonotype was seen many times. The CDR3 consists of 15 residues. CDR1 is SGDLS and CDR2 is YYNGEE in the germline V gene. With 6 bases removed from V and 1 base from J, the gap between germline ends came to 16 bases.

This chain links TRBV9 with TRBJ1-1; weak D call: TRBD1 (6 bases). This receptor was obtained from a woman between 18 and 29 years old with Graves' ophthalmopathy. The sample comprised blood. This chain's CDR3 is CASTRGGDQNTEAFF. CDR3 DNA: TGTGCCAGCACCCGAGGGGGGGATCAGAACACTGAAGCTTTCTTT.